This TCR beta chain comes out of a study of blood T cell repertoires in COVID-19. Trimming took off 0 bases at V and 7 bases at J, with 10 bases between the two ends. In germline, CDR1 is LGHNA, CDR2 YSLEER. The CDR3 totals 15 residues. Data came from immunoSEQ multiplex PCR; TCRdb stores just in-frame clones and leaves some out. The sample carries 200,000 to 250,000 clones, roughly 86% recorded once. Only one count was recorded for this clone. The sequence was obtained from a man aged 18 to 35 with acute COVID-19. The sequenced material came from PBMCs or T cells enriched from blood (not recorded which). The chain uses TRBV4-3 and TRBJ1-6; D is ambiguous. The CDR3 loop reads CASSQDSRGNSPLHF. CDR3 bases: TGCGCCAGCAGCCAAGATTCCCGGGGAAATTCACCCCTCCACTTT.